This TCR beta chain was obtained from a study of blood T cell repertoires in COVID-19 (dated by TCRdb to 2018 to 2021). Study-wide context: Samples covering the acute and convalescent phases of COVID-19 were provided by collaborators in the United States, Italy and Spain. Samples were obtained from the ongoing ImmuneRACE study (first 160 participants) and from 1,254 subjects provided by 6 global collaborators. The prospective study material was composed of cDNA or gDNA derived from T cells, B-cell-depleted T cells, or PBMCs. Subjects who had been exposed to COVID-19, were actively infected with it, or had recovered from it provided the deeply sampled blood TCRbeta repertoires that made up the dataset. Where available, HLA class I and class II types were obtained from metadata supplied by the sample provider rather than from assay-based typing. A freely available public database, intended as a resource for researchers studying the immune response to SARS-CoV-2, is where the repertoires were released. Sample metadata almost always included a de-identified subject ID, COVID-19 status, age in years and sex.

TCRbeta CDR3 regions were amplified from genomic DNA by means of the immunoSEQ Assay, a bias-controlled multiplex PCR. Per the source publication's procedure: Within the assay, amplification of reference gene primers was used to estimate how many nucleated cells each sample contained. To quantify the absolute abundance of each unique TCRbeta CDR3 rearrangement, sequence reads were collapsed and filtered. Productive Simpson clonality was computed per sample as the square root of Simpson's diversity index over productive rearrangements. The clones in this table, taken by TCRdb from immuneACCESS, are in-frame only. Not every clone is retained; where verified, under half of the shortfall comes from an unresolved V gene, and the cause of the rest is unknown. V and J calls and clone size are as listed in that table; D and trimming were resolved from the DNA. In all, the sample holds 200,000 to 250,000 clones, and 87% of those were seen once. The top ten hold over 6% of the sample.

The CDR3, cysteine through phenylalanine, is 14 amino acids long. The kept DNA is CDR3 alone, 42 bases in frame from the first base. CDR1 and CDR2, looked up from the germline V gene, are SGHRS and YFSETQ. A distance of 8 bases separates the germline ends of V and J, which lose 4 bases and 0 bases respectively. General study outcomes and caveats: How much clinical and demographic metadata was included differed by source and by participant, and the metadata was provided uncurated.

For this clone: This clone's antigen is unknown. There are no base qualities to consult, and no much larger clone falls within one base.

Participants in the prospective study were enrolled through a virtual design, were aged about 18 to 100 years, and lived in 24 United States geographic areas. In the prospective study, participants were assigned to cohorts based on the clinical history participants reported in a screening survey and a study questionnaire. Each participant in the prospective study had whole blood, serum and a nasopharyngeal or oropharyngeal swab collected by mobile phlebotomists. Over a roughly 2-month period, participants in the prospective study had the option of providing additional blood draws and questionnaires. Prospective study blood samples were shipped either frozen or at room temperature before DNA extraction.

The material sequenced was PBMCs or T cells enriched from blood (not recorded which). The sequence is built from TRBV5-1 and TRBJ2-1, with TRBD2 tentatively as D gene (5 bases match). The clonotype originates from a woman aged 25 to 39 with acute COVID-19. The DNA sequence is as follows: TGCGCCAGCAGCCCTGGAGGCTCCTACAATGAGCAGTTCTTC. It encodes CASSPGGSYNEQFF. The CDR3 plus the reference TRBV5-1 and TRBJ2-1 genes for the other parts give the full variable domain: KAGVTQTPRYLIKTRGQQVTLSCSPISGHRSVSWYQQTPGQGLQFLFEYFSETQRNKGNFPGRFSGRQFSNSRSEMNVSTLELGDSALYLCASSPGGSYNEQFFGPGTRLTVL.